The rows below give T cell receptor beta chains drawn from one sample of a study of T cell repertoires and HLA-DP antigens. No cognate antigen is known for these TCRs. TCRdb's table, derived via immunoSEQ multiplex PCR, lists solely in-frame clones and lacks some. The sample shows 90,000 to 130,000 clones, almost 95% of them seen only once. What was sequenced was CD4+ T cells from PBMCs. These receptors came from a woman aged 18-35 years in good health and CMV-seronegative. CDR3s include the opening cysteine and the closing phenylalanine or tryptophan. A D gene is named only where the DNA matches it firmly. Clone size is given for some rows only: seen once, a few or many times, or a class if the clone is expanded.

size	D	V	J	CDR3	DNA
few	TRBD2	TRBV6-5	TRBJ2-3	CASKSGLANTDTQYF	TGTGCCAGCAAGTCCGGACTAGCCAATACAGATACGCAGTATTTT
.	TRBD2	TRBV9	TRBJ2-3	CASSVDLAGVGSTDTQYF	TGTGCCAGCAGCGTAGATCTAGCGGGAGTCGGGAGCACAGATACGCAGTATTTT
.	.	TRBV7-9	TRBJ2-5	CASSLVQGPQETQYF	TGTGCCAGCAGCTTAGTTCAGGGCCCCCAAGAGACCCAGTACTTC
.	.	TRBV28	TRBJ1-2	CASGRLLNANYGYTF	TGTGCCAGCGGAAGGCTTCTAAATGCTAACTATGGCTACACCTTC
.	.	TRBV10-3	TRBJ2-5	CAISSYREQETQYF	TGTGCCATCAGCTCTTACAGGGAACAAGAGACCCAGTACTTC
.	.	TRBV23-1	TRBJ1-3	CASSQCPGPRDGNTIYF	TGCGCCAGCAGTCAATGTCCGGGTCCTCGGGATGGAAACACCATATATTTT
.	.	TRBV6-5	TRBJ1-2	CASSYVGNYGYTF	TGTGCCAGCAGTTACGTGGGAAACTATGGCTACACCTTC
.	TRBD1	TRBV7-9	TRBJ2-3	CASSLTGGRGGDTQYF	TGTGCCAGCAGCTTGACAGGGGGAAGAGGGGGAGATACGCAGTATTTT
.	.	TRBV27	TRBJ1-4	CASTPTGTRTPRNEKLFF	TGTGCCAGCACTCCTACCGGGACGAGAACCCCCAGGAATGAAAAACTGTTTTTT
.	.	TRBV6-5	TRBJ1-3	CASRIGLSGNTIYF	TGTGCCAGCAGGATAGGGTTAAGTGGAAACACCATATATTTT
.	.	TRBV7-9	TRBJ1-2	CASSLVWGDDYGYTF	TGTGCCAGCAGCTTAGTTTGGGGGGACGACTATGGCTACACCTTC
.	TRBD2	TRBV7-3	TRBJ2-5	CASSQGRGGQETQYF	TGTGCCAGCAGCCAAGGCCGGGGGGGTCAAGAGACCCAGTACTTC
.	.	TRBV27	TRBJ1-4	CASRGAGATNEKLFF	TGTGCCAGCAGGGGGGCGGGGGCAACTAATGAAAAACTGTTTTTT
.	TRBD2	TRBV11-2	TRBJ2-5	CASSSGLAGPTWETQYF	TGTGCCAGCAGCTCGGGACTAGCGGGACCCACCTGGGAGACCCAGTACTTC
.	.	TRBV19	TRBJ2-2	CASRTRDSFTGELFF	TGTGCCAGTAGGACCCGGGACTCCTTCACCGGGGAGCTGTTTTTT
.	.	TRBV14	TRBJ1-4	CASSQSLLNEKLFF	TGTGCCAGCAGCCAATCGCTACTTAATGAAAAACTGTTTTTT
.	.	TRBV10-1	TRBJ2-6	CASSGGSGANVLTF	TGCGCCAGCAGTGGGGGCTCTGGGGCCAACGTCCTGACTTTC
once	.	TRBV5-1	TRBJ2-6	CASSSRDTGANVLTF	TGCGCCAGCAGCAGCAGGGATACCGGGGCCAACGTCCTGACTTTC
.	.	TRBV21-1	TRBJ1-5	CASSKGGGRGFNSNQPQHF	TGTGCCAGCAGCAAAGGTGGTGGCAGGGGGTTTAATAGCAATCAGCCCCAGCATTTT
.	.	TRBV28	TRBJ1-6	CASSLGRRNSPLHF	TGTGCCAGCAGTTTAGGACGGAGAAATTCACCCCTCCACTTT
.	.	TRBV27	TRBJ1-5	CASSPLPQGNQPQHF	TGTGCCAGCAGCCCCCTACCCCAGGGCAATCAGCCCCAGCATTTT
.	TRBD2	TRBV7-2	TRBJ2-3	CASSFRGGAFTDTQYF	TGTGCCAGCAGCTTTCGCGGGGGGGCCTTCACAGATACGCAGTATTTT
.	.	TRBV5-1	TRBJ2-7	CASSEQGYEQYF	TGCGCCAGCTCCGAACAGGGTTACGAGCAGTACTTC
.	.	TRBV10-2	TRBJ2-1	CASTGTKPYNEQFF	TGCGCCAGTACAGGGACGAAACCTTACAATGAGCAGTTCTTC
.	.	TRBV27	TRBJ2-7	CASSLGRGSSYEQYF	TGTGCCAGCAGTTTAGGACGGGGAAGCTCCTACGAGCAGTACTTC
.	.	TRBV10-3	TRBJ2-7	CAISEPSDSYEQYF	TGTGCCATCAGTGAACCTAGCGACTCCTACGAGCAGTACTTC
.	TRBD1	TRBV7-8	TRBJ2-3	CASSFTGGAGTDTQYF	TGTGCCAGCAGCTTTACAGGGGGCGCTGGCACAGATACGCAGTATTTT
.	.	TRBV19	TRBJ1-1	CASSIRGRNTEAFF	TGTGCCAGTAGTATACGGGGGAGGAACACTGAAGCTTTCTTT
few	TRBD1	TRBV10-2	TRBJ1-3	CASRSQGARGNTIYF	TGCGCCAGCAGGTCACAGGGGGCGCGTGGAAACACCATATATTTT
.	TRBD2	TRBV7-3	TRBJ2-5	CASSLLAEETQYF	TGTGCCAGCAGCCTACTAGCGGAAGAGACCCAGTACTTC
.	.	TRBV11-2	TRBJ1-1	CASSLGTANTEAFF	TGTGCCAGCAGCTTAGGTACAGCGAACACTGAAGCTTTCTTT
.	TRBD1	TRBV30	TRBJ2-5	CAWRWGQGLKTQYF	TGTGCCTGGAGATGGGGACAGGGGTTGAAGACCCAGTACTTC
.	TRBD1	TRBV28	TRBJ2-3	CASSLGWTGGADTQYF	TGTGCCAGCAGTCTTGGGTGGACAGGGGGCGCCGATACGCAGTATTTT
few	.	TRBV5-4	TRBJ1-2	CASSLAGNYGYTF	TGTGCCAGCAGCTTGGCAGGGAACTATGGCTACACCTTC
.	TRBD1	TRBV7-6	TRBJ2-5	CASWGSRGQGQETQYF	TGTGCCAGCTGGGGGTCAAGGGGACAGGGCCAAGAGACCCAGTACTTC
.	.	TRBV6-6	TRBJ1-1	CASSQWGNTEAFF	TGTGCCAGCAGCCAGTGGGGGAACACTGAAGCTTTCTTT
.	TRBD2	TRBV11-2	TRBJ2-3	CASSYGAGLATDTQYF	TGTGCCAGCAGCTACGGAGCGGGACTAGCGACAGATACGCAGTATTTT
.	.	TRBV11-2	TRBJ1-1	CASSLRQGWTEAFF	TGTGCCAGCAGCTTACGGCAGGGATGGACTGAAGCTTTCTTT
.	.	TRBV5-1	TRBJ2-1	CASSSPYGAGLSYNEQFF	TGCGCCAGCAGCTCCCCATACGGGGCCGGCCTCTCCTACAATGAGCAGTTCTTC
.	.	TRBV15	TRBJ2-5	CATSRDQAETQYF	TGTGCCACCAGCAGAGACCAGGCAGAGACCCAGTACTTC
.	TRBD2	TRBV19	TRBJ2-1	CASSRLNSGLRYNEQFF	TGTGCCAGTAGTCGCCTTAATAGCGGGTTAAGGTACAATGAGCAGTTCTTC
.	TRBD1	TRBV7-3	TRBJ1-6	CASSLTGTGDNSPLHF	TGTGCCAGCAGCTTAACTGGGACAGGGGATAATTCACCCCTCCACTTT
.	TRBD1	TRBV19	TRBJ1-5	CASNRGEGNQPQHF	TGTGCCAGTAACAGGGGAGAGGGCAATCAGCCCCAGCATTTT
.	.	TRBV25-1	TRBJ1-4	CASSDGPNEKLFF	TGTGCCAGCAGTGACGGCCCAAATGAAAAACTGTTTTTT